This record looks at one T cell receptor (beta chain) sequence and its context. Per the germline V gene, CDR1 is SNHLY and CDR2 is FYNNEI. The CDR3 totals 13 residues. Trimming left V 3 bases short and J 5 bases short, with 10 bases between. Generated by immunoSEQ multiplex PCR, the TCRdb table keeps only in-frame clones and is missing some. The data show about 21,000 clones, less than 45% seen once. This specimen belongs to a study of graft-versus-host responses after intestinal transplantation. Responder cells labeled with CFSE (roughly 200,000) were co-plated with irradiated stimulator cells labeled with violet dye (roughly 200,000). Proliferating CFSE-low CD3+CD4+ and CD3+CD8+ responders were sorted post-reaction. Study-wide findings and caveats: The marrow of recipients harbored GvH clones, and ileum or blood showed some of them first. Early post-transplant HvG declines tracked with peak circulating GvH clone levels. The study found high graft-versus-host to host-versus-graft clonal ratios in allografts of patients with graft-donor T cell macrochimerism.

The chain has TRBV2 and TRBJ1-1, with D unresolved. The source of this sequence is a human patient who received an intestinal transplant. The sequencing here drew on alloreactive CD8+ T cells from a mixed lymphocyte reaction culture, taken before intestinal transplant. Documented subset: CFSE-low proliferating T cells sorted from approximately 6-day pre-transplant mixed lymphocyte reaction (GvH or HvG direction). The CDR3 nucleotides are TGTGCCAGCAGTGAGGATCTGGTTACTGAAGCTTTCTTT. Its translation: CASSEDLVTEAFF.